The clone carrying this T cell receptor (beta chain) was detected only a few times. Its antigen remains unidentified. CD4+ cells of the naive, central memory, regulatory and stem cell-like memory types were sorted via CD45RO/CCR7/CD25/CD127/CD95/CD27. This sample was taken from a study of beta chain features in type 1 diabetes. Study-level information: All samples yielded some 100,000,000 examined sorted cells.

The study's findings and limits: Type 1 diabetes patients showed fewer insertions and more deletions at VDJ junctions. Among all four CD4+ subsets, Type 1 diabetes patients had TCRB CDR3s that were moderately but significantly shorter. The question left open here concerned HLA type influencing TCRB rearrangement.

Germline CDR1 reads SGHAT; CDR2 reads FQNNGV. Between the trimmed V and J ends, which lost 0 bases and 16 bases, there was a span of 13 bases. The CDR3 covers 12 residues. Sequenced material consisted of expressed TCRB transcripts (all of the isolated RNA was reverse transcribed). Assay: immunoSEQ multiplex PCR; the TCRdb copy retains only in-frame clones and omits some. The sample contains about 240,000 clones, more than 11% of which appear only once. The sequence came from a man aged 30-40 years with type 1 diabetes. The chain joins TRBV11-2 to TRBJ2-1; a possible D gene is TRBD2 (5 bases). The sequenced sample was naive CD4+ T cells from blood. This CDR3 reads CASSLDLAGGFF. The DNA for the CDR3 is TGTGCCAGCAGCTTAGATTTGGCGGGCGGATTCTTC.